This record looks at one TCR beta chain sequence and its context. Its antigen remains unknown. Sequenced material consisted of expressed TCRB transcripts (all of the isolated RNA was reverse transcribed). The assay was immunoSEQ multiplex PCR, and TCRdb's table has in-frame clones only and misses some. The table has 630,000 or so clones, around an eighth seen once. This sample was taken from a study of beta chain features in type 1 diabetes. Study details: Taken together, all samples contributed 107,917,701 examined sorted cells.

Study findings and constraints: Among all four CD4+ subsets, Type 1 diabetes patients had TCRB CDR3s that were moderately but significantly shorter. Patients and controls would be equally affected if PCR favored shorter templates.

Populations obtained by sorting all exceeded 95% purity. Germline lookup yields CDR1 GTSNPN and CDR2 SVGIG (reference sequence). The CDR3 sequence is 12 residues long. Between the trimmed V and J ends, which lost 2 bases and 5 bases, there was a span of 7 bases. The V and J genes are TRBV30 and TRBJ2-1; D unclear. The sequencing sample was made of naive CD4+ T cells from blood. The receptor comes from a man aged 18 to 30 with type 1 diabetes. The CDR3: CAWSRINNEQFF. CDR3 nucleotide sequence: TGTGCCTGGAGTAGGATAAACAATGAGCAGTTCTTC.